Following are 22 T cell receptor beta chains from one sample sequenced in a study of CD8 T cells in Susac syndrome. Reverse transcription of 0.5 to 1 ug RNA was carried out with random hexamers. TCRdb called the immunoSEQ multiplex PCR reads again in MiXCR, with one record for every CDR3 protein. The sample contains fewer than 350,000 distinct CDR3 sequences, over 75% of which appear only once. The material sequenced was CD8+ T cells from PBMCs. The receptors here all came from a human donor with multiple sclerosis.

The chain couples TRBV5-4 to TRBJ2-1; 7 bases map to TRBD1. The J segment lost 2 bases and the V segment lost 6 bases, leaving 5 bases of the junction unmatched. Germline V gene sequence: CDR1 SGHNT, CDR2 YYREEE (reference sequence). The CDR3 has 14 residues. Written as DNA, the CDR3 is TGTGCCAGCACCCCGACAGGGACCTACAATGAGCAGTTCTTC. Residues: CASTPTGTYNEQFF. Based on the CDR3 plus reference TRBV5-4 and TRBJ2-1, the full variable domain is ETGVTQSPTHLIKTRGQQVTLRCSSQSGHNTVSWYQQALGQGPQFIFQYYREEENGRGNFPPRFSGLQFPNYSSELNVNALELDDSALYLCASTPTGTYNEQFFGPGTRLTVL.

The chain recombines TRBV27 with TRBJ2-2, with D perhaps TRBD2 (6 bases). V lost 7 bases, J lost 3 bases, and 12 bases lay in between. Germline V gives CDR1 MNHEY, CDR2 SMNVEV (reference sequence). This CDR3 contains 14 residues. Here the CDR3 reads CASTNGLYTGELFF. CDR3 nucleotides: TGTGCCAGCACCAACGGACTATACACCGGGGAGCTGTTTTTT.

The rearrangement uses TRBV6-5 and TRBJ2-7; 7 nucleotides align to TRBD2. CDR3 length equals 15 residues. Germline-derived CDR1 and CDR2 are MNHEY and SVGAGI. V gave up 0 bases and J gave up 4 bases; unmatched junction bases: 6. This chain's CDR3 is CASSYSPGRVYEQYF. Written as DNA, the CDR3 is TGTGCCAGCAGTTACTCGCCAGGGAGGGTATACGAGCAGTACTTC.

The rearrangement uses TRBV7-8 and TRBJ2-1; a possible D gene is TRBD1 (6 bases). The CDR3 sequence is 12 residues long. Germline V gives CDR1 SGHVS, CDR2 FQNEAQ. Deletions cut 6 bases from V and 8 bases from J, with 11 bases between. DNA of the CDR3: TGTGCCAGCAGACTCTCAGGGGATGAGCAGTTCTTC. As protein: CASRLSGDEQFF.

V usage is TRBV6-2 or TRBV6-3 and J usage is TRBJ2-1; no clear D. CDR1 and CDR2 (germline): MNHEY, SVGEGT. The germline V and J ends were trimmed by 0 bases and 1 base, with 10 bases remaining between them. The CDR3 contains 16 residues. The CDR3: CASSYSTEESYNEQFF. The CDR3 nucleotides read TGTGCCAGCAGTTACTCGACTGAAGAGTCCTACAATGAGCAGTTCTTC.

The genes are TRBV29-1 and TRBJ2-2; D is ambiguous. The CDR3 is 12 residues long. V lost 4 bases and J lost 3, with 6 bases in between. Germline-derived CDR1 and CDR2 are SQVTM and ANQGSEA. The CDR3, as DNA: TGCAGCGTTGTTCGGGACACCGGGGAGCTGTTTTTT. Its translation is CSVVRDTGELFF.

This chain joins TRBV4-3 and TRBJ2-2; the D call may be TRBD1 or TRBD2 (5 bases each). The CDR3 runs to 15 residues. The V end was cut by 3 bases, the J end by 4 bases, with 12 bases between. The germline gives CDR1 LGHNA, CDR2 YSLEER. In nucleotides, the CDR3 is TGCGCCAGCAGCCAGGGACGCACTTTCACCGGGGAGCTGTTTTTT. Its protein is CASSQGRTFTGELFF.

The chain employs TRBV27 and TRBJ1-2; D possibly corresponds to TRBD1 (6 bases). CDR1 is MNHEY and CDR2 is SMNVEV in the germline V gene (reference sequence). The CDR3 consists of 13 residues. Trimming took off 2 bases at V and 7 bases at J, with 11 bases between the two ends. In nucleotides, the CDR3 is TGTGCCAGCAGTTTAGGGGTGGGGGCTGGCTACACCTTC. Amino acids: CASSLGVGAGYTF.

This chain joins TRBV7-3 and TRBJ2-3, with D perhaps TRBD1 (6 bases). Germline lookup yields CDR1 SGHTA and CDR2 FQGTGA. Trimming stripped 5 bases from V and 2 bases from J, with 17 bases between. The CDR3 covers 16 residues. The CDR3 DNA reads as TGTGCCAGCAGCCCTGTGGGGGCTCCCCTCACAGATACGCAGTATTTT. Protein: CASSPVGAPLTDTQYF.

This sequence joins TRBV15 and TRBJ2-7, with D maybe TRBD1 (5 bases). Germline CDR1 LNHNV, CDR2 YYDKDF (reference sequence). This CDR3 contains 16 residues. V was clipped by 5 bases and J by 3 bases, with 20 bases between them. CDR3 amino acids: CATSLETQGPYYEQYF. CDR3 sequence (DNA): TGTGCCACCAGCCTAGAGACTCAGGGCCCATACTACGAGCAGTACTTC.

In this sample, this clonotype turned up once. The V and J genes are TRBV28 and TRBJ1-5; D unresolved. The germline CDR1 and CDR2 sequences are MDHEN and SYDVKM. Trimming stripped 3 bases from V and 7 bases from J, with 16 bases between. This CDR3 contains 15 residues. Here the CDR3 reads CASSFAGQSDQPQHF. The CDR3 DNA reads TGTGCCAGCAGTTTTGCCGGGCAGTCGGACCAGCCCCAGCATTTT.

The rearrangement links TRBV4-1 to TRBJ2-2; D not certain. CDR1 and CDR2 (germline): MGHRA, YSYEKL. The CDR3 consists of 14 residues. V lost 1 base and J lost 4, with 7 bases in between. CDR3 region: CASSQAGFTGELFF. In DNA form, the CDR3 reads TGCGCCAGCAGCCAAGCGGGTTTCACCGGGGAGCTGTTTTTT.

This chain uses TRBV12-3 or TRBV12-4 with TRBJ2-1; D remains ambiguous. The length of the CDR3 is 15 residues. V gave up 6 bases and J gave up 6 bases, with 18 bases separating them. In DNA form, the CDR3 reads TGTGCCAGCAGATCCATCGGAGTGGCCCCCAATGAGCAGTTCTTC. This translates into CASRSIGVAPNEQFF.

The chain links TRBV11-2 to TRBJ2-7; TRBD2 might be the D (5 bases). Trimming took 7 bases from V and 7 from J, leaving 23 bases between them. The CDR3 extends over 15 amino acids. Germline-derived CDR1 and CDR2 are SGHAT and FQNNGV. The CDR3, as DNA: TGTGCCAGCACCCACCCGGGTAACGTACGGGAAGAGCAGTACTTC. Translating gives CASTHPGNVREEQYF.

The CDR3 nucleotides are TGTGCCAGCAGCGGCCCAAGAGGCCGCGCCGGGGAGCTGTTTTTT. Protein sequence: CASSGPRGRAGELFF. The chain joins TRBV7-9 to TRBJ2-2, with D unclear. Germline V gene data show CDR1 as SEHNR and CDR2 as FQNEAQ (reference sequence). CDR3 length: 15 residues. V dropped 5 bases and J dropped 6 bases, with 16 bases sitting between them.

The rearrangement joins TRBV7-9 to TRBJ2-6; maybe TRBD1 (6 bases). The CDR3 runs to 14 residues. Trimming removed 4 bases at V and 7 bases at J, with 11 bases between. CDR1 SEHNR and CDR2 FQNEAQ come from the germline V gene (reference sequence). In DNA form, the CDR3 reads TGTGCCAGCAGCTCACAGGGTTCTGCCAACGTCCTGACTTTC. Residues: CASSSQGSANVLTF.

The rearrangement uses TRBV4-3 and TRBJ2-2; D might be TRBD2 (5 bases). V dropped 5 bases and J dropped 6 bases, with 13 bases sitting between them. The CDR3 covers 14 residues. Germline CDR1 is LGHNA and CDR2 is YSLEER. DNA of the CDR3: TGCGCCAGCAGCTCCCGGGATTCCCCCGGGGAGCTGTTTTTT. This gives the protein CASSSRDSPGELFF.

This chain uses TRBV20-1 with TRBJ2-5; 7 bases match TRBD1. Germline V lookup: CDR1 DFQATT, CDR2 SNEGSKA (reference sequence). V trimming: 1 base; J trimming: 4 bases; junction bases outside the gene matches: 6. The CDR3 consists of 14 residues. As DNA, the CDR3 is TGCAGTGCTAGAGGAGACAGGGAAACAGAGACCCAGTACTTC. This sequence encodes CSARGDRETETQYF.

This clonotype has more than one count but fewer than ten. This chain joins TRBV4-1 and TRBJ1-2; 7 bases map to TRBD1. From germline, CDR1 is MGHRA and CDR2 YSYEKL. There are 18 residues in the CDR3. V lost 2 bases and J lost 4; bases outside the gene matches: 16. The CDR3 nucleotides are TGCGCCAGCAGCCAAATCAGGGGCCCGCCACAGGGGCTCTATGGCTACACCTTC. Its protein product is CASSQIRGPPQGLYGYTF.

In nucleotides, the CDR3 is TGTGCCACCGGACTAGGGGAGGCTATGAACACTGAAGCTTTCTTT. It is translated as CATGLGEAMNTEAFF. The chain recombines TRBV7-9 with TRBJ1-1, with D tentatively TRBD1 (5 bases). The CDR3 length is 15 residues. In germline, CDR1 is SEHNR, CDR2 FQNEAQ (reference sequence). Trimming shortened V by 10 bases and J by 0 bases, and 18 bases separated the two germline ends.

This chain uses TRBV20-1 with TRBJ2-2; perhaps TRBD1 as D (6 bases). The CDR3 is made up of 14 amino acids. The V end lost 5 bases, the J end lost 0 bases, and 10 bases lay between the germline ends. The germline gives CDR1 DFQATT, CDR2 SNEGSKA (reference sequence). CDR3 nucleotide sequence: TGCAGTGCTGACAGGTTCCCGAACACCGGGGAGCTGTTTTTT. It is translated as CSADRFPNTGELFF.

The chain couples TRBV14 to TRBJ1-2; D remains ambiguous. CDR1 SGHDN and CDR2 FVKESK come from the germline V gene. The CDR3 totals 18 residues. V was clipped by 0 bases and J by 2 bases, with 19 bases between them. CDR3 protein: CASSQDKDRPGVNYGYTF. The CDR3 nucleotides are TGTGCCAGCAGCCAAGACAAGGACCGGCCCGGTGTGAACTATGGCTACACCTTC.